Each of the 2 T cell receptor beta chains below was sequenced from the same sample in a study of T cell responses to AZD1222 COVID-19 vaccine. The protocol was immunoSEQ multiplex PCR, while the TCRdb copy is restricted to in-frame clones and leaves out a portion. The profile shows almost 80,000 clones, roughly 87% of them singletons. This sample comprised peripheral blood, obtained on day 0 of AZD1222 vaccination. The receptors derive from an adult in good health.

The chain is built from TRBV9 and TRBJ1-4; 9 bases are shared with TRBD1. Germline values: CDR1 SGDLS, CDR2 YYNGEE. The V segment lost 4 bases and the J segment 3 bases; nucleotides outside the gene matches: 4. The CDR3 is made up of 15 amino acids. This CDR3 is CASSPRQGANEKLFF. CDR3 coding DNA: TGTGCCAGCAGCCCGCGACAGGGGGCTAATGAAAAACTGTTTTTT. Together with reference TRBV9 and TRBJ1-4, the CDR3 gives the full variable domain: DSGVTQTPKHLITATGQRVTLRCSPRSGDLSVYWYQQSLDQGLQFLIQYYNGEERAKGNILERFSAQQFPDLHSELNLSSLELGDSALYFCASSPRQGANEKLFFGSGTQLSVL.

This clone was recorded only once. J is TRBJ2-7 and V is TRBV18; D may be TRBD2 (6 bases). Germline CDR1 reads KGHSH; CDR2 reads LQKENI. Trimming left V 3 bases short and J 2 bases short, with 8 bases between. The CDR3 is 13 amino acids. CDR3 region: CASSPGEAYEQYF. CDR3 DNA sequence: TGTGCCAGCTCACCGGGGGAGGCCTACGAGCAGTACTTC.